This is a list of T cell receptor beta chains from one sample in a study of multiple sclerosis patients with progressive multifocal leukoencephalopathy. TCRdb's table, derived via immunoSEQ multiplex PCR, lists solely in-frame clones and lacks some. In the table there are some 31,000 clones, over 85% of which are singletons. The input for sequencing was PBMCs, taken from a patient treated with natalizumab. All receptors come from a human donor with multiple sclerosis. CDR3s include the opening cysteine and the closing phenylalanine or tryptophan. A D gene is named only where the DNA matches it firmly. For some rows the clone size is stated as once, few or many, or as a class when expanded; others skip it.

d_gene: NA; abundance: NA; j_gene: TRBJ2-5; v_gene: TRBV7-6; CDR3aa: CASSPGRDETQYF; CDR3nt: TGTGCCAGCAGCCCTGGACGGGATGAGACCCAGTACTTC
d_gene: NA; abundance: NA; j_gene: TRBJ2-7; v_gene: TRBV18; CDR3aa: CASSPPRHYEQYF; CDR3nt: TGTGCCAGCTCACCCCCCCGGCATTACGAGCAGTACTTC
d_gene: TRBD1; abundance: NA; j_gene: TRBJ1-4; v_gene: TRBV28; CDR3aa: CASSQQGIATNEKLFF; CDR3nt: TGTGCCAGCAGTCAACAGGGGATTGCAACTAATGAAAAACTGTTTTTT
d_gene: TRBD1; abundance: NA; j_gene: TRBJ2-7; v_gene: TRBV9; CDR3aa: CASSATTGRIDEQYF; CDR3nt: TGTGCCAGCAGCGCCACGACAGGGCGGATAGACGAGCAGTACTTC
d_gene: NA; abundance: NA; j_gene: TRBJ2-3; v_gene: TRBV18; CDR3aa: CASSPQQGPDTQYF; CDR3nt: TGTGCCAGCTCACCCCAACAGGGTCCAGATACGCAGTATTTT
d_gene: TRBD2; abundance: NA; j_gene: TRBJ2-7; v_gene: TRBV5-6; CDR3aa: CASTTTSRKSSYEQYF; CDR3nt: TGTGCCAGCACGACGACTAGCCGAAAGAGCTCCTACGAGCAGTACTTC
d_gene: TRBD1; abundance: NA; j_gene: TRBJ1-1; v_gene: TRBV18; CDR3aa: CASSPGQSFTEAFF; CDR3nt: TGTGCCAGCTCACCGGGACAGAGCTTCACTGAAGCTTTCTTT
d_gene: TRBD1; abundance: NA; j_gene: TRBJ1-2; v_gene: TRBV5-6; CDR3aa: CASSTGGVGYTF; CDR3nt: TGTGCCAGCAGCACAGGGGGCGTTGGCTACACCTTC
d_gene: TRBD1; abundance: NA; j_gene: TRBJ1-5; v_gene: TRBV5-6; CDR3aa: CASSARGQGQPQHF; CDR3nt: TGTGCCAGCAGCGCCAGGGGGCAAGGTCAGCCCCAGCATTTT
d_gene: NA; abundance: NA; j_gene: TRBJ2-1; v_gene: TRBV27; CDR3aa: CASRKVYRSGNEQFF; CDR3nt: TGTGCCAGCAGAAAAGTGTACCGTAGCGGCAATGAGCAGTTCTTC
d_gene: NA; abundance: once; j_gene: TRBJ2-7; v_gene: TRBV28; CDR3aa: CASSSNSGHEQYF; CDR3nt: TGTGCCAGCAGTTCCAATTCGGGTCACGAGCAGTACTTC
d_gene: TRBD1; abundance: NA; j_gene: TRBJ1-4; v_gene: TRBV29-1; CDR3aa: CSVAQGGGDEKLFF; CDR3nt: TGCAGCGTTGCACAGGGGGGAGGGGATGAAAAACTGTTTTTT
d_gene: TRBD1; abundance: NA; j_gene: TRBJ1-4; v_gene: TRBV6-5; CDR3aa: CASSSLGQGYEKLFF; CDR3nt: TGTGCCAGCAGTTCCTTGGGACAGGGATATGAAAAACTGTTTTTT
d_gene: NA; abundance: NA; j_gene: TRBJ1-5; v_gene: TRBV7-8; CDR3aa: CASSLGNNQPQHF; CDR3nt: TGTGCCAGCAGCTTAGGGAACAATCAGCCCCAGCATTTT
d_gene: TRBD2; abundance: NA; j_gene: TRBJ2-1; v_gene: TRBV9; CDR3aa: CASSPSLRRGTSGTLSSYNEQFF; CDR3nt: TGTGCCAGCAGCCCTAGCTTACGACGGGGGACTAGCGGGACCTTGAGCTCCTACAATGAGCAGTTCTTC
d_gene: NA; abundance: NA; j_gene: TRBJ1-2; v_gene: TRBV2; CDR3aa: CASNKGNYGYTF; CDR3nt: TGTGCCAGCAATAAGGGAAACTATGGCTACACCTTC
d_gene: TRBD2; abundance: NA; j_gene: TRBJ2-1; v_gene: TRBV29-1; CDR3aa: CSVGLAATSSYNEQFF; CDR3nt: TGCAGCGTCGGACTAGCGGCTACGAGCTCCTACAATGAGCAGTTCTTC
d_gene: TRBD2; abundance: NA; j_gene: TRBJ2-1; v_gene: TRBV13; CDR3aa: CASSLLAADNEQFF; CDR3nt: TGTGCCAGCAGCTTACTAGCGGCTGACAATGAGCAGTTCTTC
d_gene: NA; abundance: NA; j_gene: TRBJ1-4; v_gene: TRBV11-2; CDR3aa: CASSPQQGNEKLFF; CDR3nt: TGTGCCAGCAGCCCCCAGCAGGGGAATGAAAAACTGTTTTTT
d_gene: NA; abundance: NA; j_gene: TRBJ2-7; v_gene: TRBV5-1; CDR3aa: CASSLETYEQYF; CDR3nt: TGCGCCAGCAGCCTCGAGACCTACGAGCAGTACTTC
d_gene: TRBD1; abundance: NA; j_gene: TRBJ1-3; v_gene: TRBV7-7; CDR3aa: CASSSDRGPGNTIYF; CDR3nt: TGTGCCAGCAGCTCCGACAGGGGGCCGGGAAACACCATATATTTT
d_gene: TRBD1; abundance: NA; j_gene: TRBJ2-2; v_gene: TRBV5-4; CDR3aa: CASSAQGGTGELFF; CDR3nt: TGTGCCAGCAGCGCACAGGGGGGCACCGGGGAGCTGTTTTTT
d_gene: NA; abundance: NA; j_gene: TRBJ1-1; v_gene: TRBV5-1; CDR3aa: CASSGTDMNTEAFF; CDR3nt: TGCGCCAGCAGCGGAACAGACATGAACACTGAAGCTTTCTTT
d_gene: TRBD2; abundance: NA; j_gene: TRBJ2-7; v_gene: TRBV7-9; CDR3aa: CASSSAGLAGGQYF; CDR3nt: TGTGCCAGCAGCTCGGCGGGACTAGCGGGAGGGCAGTACTTC
d_gene: NA; abundance: NA; j_gene: TRBJ2-1; v_gene: TRBV14; CDR3aa: CASSQDGAAYNEQFF; CDR3nt: TGTGCCAGCAGCCAAGATGGGGCGGCATACAATGAGCAGTTCTTC
d_gene: NA; abundance: NA; j_gene: TRBJ2-7; v_gene: TRBV6-1; CDR3aa: CASRDYQSSYEQYF; CDR3nt: TGTGCCAGCAGAGACTACCAGAGCTCCTACGAGCAGTACTTC
d_gene: NA; abundance: NA; j_gene: TRBJ1-5; v_gene: TRBV7-9; CDR3aa: CASSLGGPTNQPQHF; CDR3nt: TGTGCCAGCAGCTTAGGGGGACCCACCAATCAGCCCCAGCATTTT